The present T cell receptor (beta chain) was sequenced within a study of cytomegalovirus exposure and HLA in healthy donors. With 60 Vbeta and 13 Jbeta primers, the PCR was carried out. Profiled with immunoSEQ multiplex PCR; TCRdb holds only in-frame clones, not every one. The table includes just under 95,000 clones, approximately 84% detected once. With 5 bases removed from V and 3 bases from J, the gap between germline ends came to 12 bases. The length of the CDR3 is 14 residues. CDR1 and CDR2 (germline): MNHEY, SVGAGI. This TCR was sampled from a woman aged 18 to 35 in good health and CMV-seropositive. Input material: PBMCs. V is TRBV6-5 and J is TRBJ2-3; D possibly corresponds to TRBD2 (6 bases). CDR3 sequence (DNA): TGTGCCAGCAGTAAAGGACTAATTACAGATACGCAGTATTTT. It yields the protein CASSKGLITDTQYF.